A selection of T cell receptor beta chains follows, all from one sample in a study of blood T cell repertoires in COVID-19. Clones were sequenced by immunoSEQ multiplex PCR, and TCRdb holds only the in-frame ones, with some missing. In the table there are some 42,000 clones, about 77% of which are singletons. Sequenced sample: peripheral blood. The receptors shown here come from a woman between 70 and 85 years old with acute or convalescent COVID-19. Each CDR3 is given with its conserved first and last residue. The order of the fields is CDR3 protein, CDR3 DNA, J gene, D gene, clone size, V gene. The D gene is left open where the match is weak. Clone size, where shown, is once, few, many, or a class for clones that have expanded.

CDR3aa: CASSKSICRERQYEQYF; CDR3nt: TGTGCCAGCAGCAAAAGTATCTGCAGGGAACGACAATACGAGCAGTACTTC; j_gene: TRBJ2-7; d_gene: .; abundance: .; v_gene: TRBV21-1
CDR3aa: CASSPSGRAPNEQFF; CDR3nt: TGTGCCAGCAGCCCTAGCGGGAGGGCTCCCAATGAGCAGTTCTTC; j_gene: TRBJ2-1; d_gene: TRBD2; abundance: .; v_gene: TRBV6-2/TRBV6-3
CDR3aa: CASSPGTVSGNTIYF; CDR3nt: TGTGCCAGCAGTCCGGGGACAGTTTCTGGAAACACCATATATTTT; j_gene: TRBJ1-3; d_gene: TRBD1; abundance: .; v_gene: TRBV28
CDR3aa: CASSALDRVEDTQYF; CDR3nt: TGTGCCAGCAGCGCCTTGGACAGGGTGGAAGATACGCAGTATTTT; j_gene: TRBJ2-3; d_gene: TRBD1; abundance: .; v_gene: TRBV9
CDR3aa: CASSLRGDNEQFF; CDR3nt: TGTGCCAGCAGCTTACGAGGTGACAATGAGCAGTTCTTC; j_gene: TRBJ2-1; d_gene: .; abundance: few; v_gene: TRBV7-9
CDR3aa: CASSLIRGEQFF; CDR3nt: TGTGCCAGCAGCTTAATTCGGGGTGAGCAGTTCTTC; j_gene: TRBJ2-1; d_gene: .; abundance: .; v_gene: TRBV7-3
CDR3aa: CASSRDSGNTIYF; CDR3nt: TGTGCCAGCAGCCGGGACAGCGGAAACACCATATATTTT; j_gene: TRBJ1-3; d_gene: TRBD1; abundance: few; v_gene: TRBV2
CDR3aa: CASSPQGARQPQHF; CDR3nt: TGTGCCAGCAGTCCCCAGGGGGCTCGGCAGCCCCAGCATTTT; j_gene: TRBJ1-5; d_gene: TRBD1; abundance: .; v_gene: TRBV2
CDR3aa: CASSQDPTWVQPQHF; CDR3nt: TGTGCCAGCAGCCAAGATCCGACATGGGTTCAGCCCCAGCATTTT; j_gene: TRBJ1-5; d_gene: .; abundance: .; v_gene: TRBV3-1/TRBV3-2
CDR3aa: CASSGGLAGTPSTDTQYF; CDR3nt: TGTGCCAGTAGTGGGGGACTAGCGGGAACCCCTAGCACAGATACGCAGTATTTT; j_gene: TRBJ2-3; d_gene: TRBD2; abundance: .; v_gene: TRBV19
CDR3aa: CASSADRARNTEAFF; CDR3nt: TGTGCCAGCAGCGCCGACAGGGCTCGGAACACTGAAGCTTTCTTT; j_gene: TRBJ1-1; d_gene: TRBD1; abundance: .; v_gene: TRBV11-1
CDR3aa: CASSHYPGQGYDEQYF; CDR3nt: TGCGCCAGCAGCCATTATCCGGGACAGGGGTACGACGAGCAGTACTTC; j_gene: TRBJ2-7; d_gene: TRBD1; abundance: few; v_gene: TRBV4-1
CDR3aa: CASSDLAGGQPQHF; CDR3nt: TGTGCCAGCAGTGATCTAGCCGGGGGGCAGCCCCAGCATTTT; j_gene: TRBJ1-5; d_gene: .; abundance: .; v_gene: TRBV2
CDR3aa: CASSRTSGGSNTGELFF; CDR3nt: TGTGCCAGCAGCCGGACTAGCGGGGGATCGAACACCGGGGAGCTGTTTTTT; j_gene: TRBJ2-2; d_gene: TRBD2; abundance: .; v_gene: TRBV3-1/TRBV3-2
CDR3aa: CASSMSSGANVLTF; CDR3nt: TGTGCCAGCAGCATGAGCTCTGGGGCCAACGTCCTGACTTTC; j_gene: TRBJ2-6; d_gene: .; abundance: .; v_gene: TRBV6-6
CDR3aa: CSVDGAGYEQFF; CDR3nt: TGCAGCGTTGATGGGGCAGGGTATGAGCAGTTCTTC; j_gene: TRBJ2-1; d_gene: .; abundance: .; v_gene: TRBV29-1
CDR3aa: CASKTGGSDYGYTF; CDR3nt: TGTGCCAGCAAAACAGGGGGGAGTGACTATGGCTACACCTTC; j_gene: TRBJ1-2; d_gene: TRBD1; abundance: .; v_gene: TRBV28
CDR3aa: CASSSADSGGGYEQYF; CDR3nt: TGCGCCAGCAGCTCCGCAGACTCCGGTGGTGGGTACGAGCAGTACTTC; j_gene: TRBJ2-7; d_gene: .; abundance: .; v_gene: TRBV5-1
CDR3aa: CASSELRRSGQYF; CDR3nt: TGTGCCAGCAGTGAACTTCGAAGGAGCGGGCAGTACTTC; j_gene: TRBJ2-7; d_gene: .; abundance: .; v_gene: TRBV2
CDR3aa: CASSAGRTGVRGNSPLHF; CDR3nt: TGCGCCAGCAGCGCCGGCCGGACAGGGGTGCGTGGAAATTCACCCCTCCACTTT; j_gene: TRBJ1-6; d_gene: TRBD1; abundance: .; v_gene: TRBV5-1
CDR3aa: CAIWTGAPTGELFF; CDR3nt: TGTGCCATATGGACAGGGGCCCCCACCGGGGAGCTGTTTTTT; j_gene: TRBJ2-2; d_gene: TRBD1; abundance: .; v_gene: TRBV10-3
CDR3aa: CASSYRQGRQPQHF; CDR3nt: TGTGCCAGCAGTTACCGACAGGGTAGACAGCCCCAGCATTTT; j_gene: TRBJ1-5; d_gene: TRBD1; abundance: .; v_gene: TRBV28
CDR3aa: CASSVAGFGGQPQHF; CDR3nt: TGTGCCAGCAGTGTTGCGGGGTTCGGGGGTCAGCCCCAGCATTTT; j_gene: TRBJ1-5; d_gene: .; abundance: .; v_gene: TRBV2
CDR3aa: CATSDGQNYGYTF; CDR3nt: TGTGCCACTTCGGATGGACAGAACTATGGCTACACCTTC; j_gene: TRBJ1-2; d_gene: .; abundance: .; v_gene: TRBV21-1
CDR3aa: CASSQGGGNNQPQHF; CDR3nt: TGTGCCAGCAGCCAAGGAGGCGGCAACAATCAGCCCCAGCATTTT; j_gene: TRBJ1-5; d_gene: .; abundance: .; v_gene: TRBV3-1/TRBV3-2
CDR3aa: CASSLTQGLGYGYTF; CDR3nt: TGTGCCAGCAGCTTAACGCAGGGGTTGGGCTATGGCTACACCTTC; j_gene: TRBJ1-2; d_gene: .; abundance: .; v_gene: TRBV7-9
CDR3aa: CASSLGTSGKETQYF; CDR3nt: TGTGCCAGCAGCTTAGGGACTAGCGGGAAAGAGACCCAGTACTTC; j_gene: TRBJ2-5; d_gene: TRBD2; abundance: .; v_gene: TRBV5-8
CDR3aa: CASSPSTEAFF; CDR3nt: TGTGCCAGCTCACCGAGCACTGAAGCTTTCTTT; j_gene: TRBJ1-1; d_gene: .; abundance: .; v_gene: TRBV18